These 18 T cell receptor beta chains were all obtained from the same sample, sequenced in a study of blood T cell repertoires in COVID-19. The table came from immunoSEQ multiplex PCR; TCRdb's copy has only in-frame clones and leaves some out. The sample records over 45,000 clones, about 91% being singletons. Input material: peripheral blood. These receptors were taken from a woman aged 60-70 years with active COVID-19.

V gene TRBV5-6 combines with J gene TRBJ1-6; 9 bases are a match to TRBD1. Germline CDR1 is SGHDT and CDR2 is YYEEEE. This CDR3 has 17 amino acids. J lost 7 bases, V lost 0 bases, and 8 bases had no gene match. DNA of the CDR3: TGTGCCAGCAGCTTGGCGGACAGGGGTGGGACGAATTCACCCCTCCACTTT. This translates into CASSLADRGGTNSPLHF.

The chain joins TRBV5-1 to TRBJ2-3, with 9 bases fitting TRBD2. V shed 0 bases and J 1 base; nucleotides not matched to a gene: 6. This CDR3 region has 17 residues. Germline CDR1 SGHRS, CDR2 YFSETQ. The chain's CDR3 is CASSLGPRTSGTDTQYF. CDR3 sequence (DNA): TGCGCCAGCAGCTTGGGGCCCCGGACTAGCGGCACAGATACGCAGTATTTT.

The CDR3 region has the DNA TGTGCCAGCGGGTGGGAGGTTGGAAACACCATATATTTT. Translating it yields CASGWEVGNTIYF. This chain connects TRBV2 to TRBJ1-3; D is unclear. This CDR3 is 13 amino acids long. The V and J ends lost 8 bases and 3 bases respectively, with 11 bases between them. Germline V gene lookup returns CDR1 SNHLY and CDR2 FYNNEI.

This rearrangement joins TRBV9 to TRBJ1-2, with 10 bases lining up with TRBD1. V shed 4 bases, J shed 7 bases, and the junction held 7 bases outside the gene matches. CDR1 is SGDLS and CDR2 is YYNGEE in the germline V gene. There are 14 residues in the CDR3. Here the CDR3 reads CASSPTGGAGGYTF. The CDR3 DNA reads as TGTGCCAGCAGCCCGACAGGGGGCGCCGGTGGCTACACCTTC.

The chain combines TRBV7-8 with TRBJ1-6; TRBD1 matches 9 bases. CDR1 SGHVS and CDR2 FQNEAQ come from the germline V gene. With 5 bases clipped from V and 9 bases from J, the junction kept 8 bases outside the gene matches. The CDR3 totals 15 residues. The CDR3 loop is CASSRWTGDVSPLHF. CDR3 DNA: TGTGCCAGCAGCCGTTGGACAGGGGACGTTTCACCCCTCCACTTT. Drawing the rest from reference TRBV7-8 and TRBJ1-6, the complete variable domain is GAGVSQSPRYKVAKRGQDVALRCDPISGHVSLFWYQQALGQGPEFLTYFQNEAQLDKSGLPSDRFFAERPEGSVSTLKIQRTQQEDSAVYLCASSRWTGDVSPLHFGNGTRLTVT.

This clone was detected only once. The chain employs TRBV3-1 (or the pseudogene TRBV3-2) and TRBJ2-5, with 15 bases identical to TRBD2. CDR1 and CDR2 from the germline V gene are LGHDT and YNNKEL (reference sequence). The CDR3 is made up of 16 amino acids. The J segment lost 7 bases and the V segment lost 7 bases, leaving 10 bases of the junction unmatched. The CDR3 DNA reads TGTGCCAGCAAAGCCGGACTAGCGGGGGGGTCCGGGACCCAGTACTTC. It translates to CASKAGLAGGSGTQYF.

This chain uses TRBV5-6 with TRBJ2-1, with D maybe TRBD2 (5 bases). Germline V gives CDR1 SGHDT, CDR2 YYEEEE. The CDR3 is 13 amino acids. The V end was cut by 4 bases, the J end by 5 bases, with 10 bases between. Here the CDR3 reads CASSRTGNNEQFF. The CDR3 DNA is TGTGCCAGCAGCCGAACGGGGAACAATGAGCAGTTCTTC. Drawing the rest from reference TRBV5-6 and TRBJ2-1, the complete variable domain is DAGVTQSPTHLIKTRGQQVTLRCSPKSGHDTVSWYQQALGQGPQFIFQYYEEEERQRGNFPDRFSGHQFPNYSSELNVNALLLGDSALYLCASSRTGNNEQFFGPGTRLTVL.

This sequence joins TRBV27 and TRBJ1-2, with D perhaps matching TRBD1 (6 bases). Trimming stripped 5 bases from V and 7 bases from J, with 14 bases between. The germline CDR1 and CDR2 sequences are MNHEY and SMNVEV (reference sequence). This CDR3 region has 13 residues. CDR3 sequence: CASSPSPGAGYTF. DNA for the CDR3: TGTGCCAGCAGTCCGAGCCCAGGGGCTGGCTACACCTTC.

This clone was picked up one time. The rearrangement uses TRBV10-2 and TRBJ2-1; weak D call: TRBD2 (6 bases). Germline V CDR1 and CDR2: WSHSY, SAAADI. This CDR3 region has 13 residues. The V end was cut by 4 bases, the J end by 6 bases, with 10 bases between. The CDR3 loop is CASSVGRGNEQFF. CDR3 coding DNA: TGCGCCAGCAGTGTGGGGCGGGGCAATGAGCAGTTCTTC.

This clone was recorded a few times. The chain recombines TRBV19 with TRBJ2-7, with 7 bases aligning to TRBD1. V gave up 4 bases and J gave up 2 bases; unmatched junction bases: 2. The CDR3 is 13 residues long. Germline loops: CDR1 LNHDA, CDR2 SQIVND (reference sequence). This CDR3 is CASSRQGAYEQYF. The CDR3, as DNA: TGTGCCAGTAGTAGGCAGGGGGCCTACGAGCAGTACTTC.

There are a few counts of this clone. This chain uses TRBV7-8 with TRBJ1-2; D unclear. Trimming stripped 1 base from V and 0 bases from J, with 6 bases between. This CDR3 contains 14 residues. From germline, CDR1 is SGHVS and CDR2 FQNEAQ. CDR3 sequence: CASSLGGTNYGYTF. CDR3 bases: TGTGCCAGCAGCTTAGGTGGCACTAACTATGGCTACACCTTC. The full variable domain, its missing parts supplied by reference TRBV7-8 and TRBJ1-2, is GAGVSQSPRYKVAKRGQDVALRCDPISGHVSLFWYQQALGQGPEFLTYFQNEAQLDKSGLPSDRFFAERPEGSVSTLKIQRTQQEDSAVYLCASSLGGTNYGYTFGSGTRLTVV.

This chain connects TRBV20-1 to TRBJ1-6; TRBD1 aligns across 7 bases. The CDR3 runs to 13 residues. Trimming cost V 3 bases and J 10 bases; bases outside gene matches: 6. Looked up from germline, CDR1 is DFQATT and CDR2 is SNEGSKA (reference sequence). CDR3 residues: CSASVGGTSPLHF. CDR3 sequence (DNA): TGCAGTGCTAGTGTAGGGGGCACATCACCCCTCCACTTT.

The rearrangement joins TRBV3-1 (or the pseudogene TRBV3-2) to TRBJ2-1, with 9 bases identical to TRBD2. The CDR3 has 17 amino acids. In germline, CDR1 is LGHDT, CDR2 YNNKEL (reference sequence). Trimming took 0 bases from V and 3 from J; bases not matched to a gene: 6. The chain's CDR3 is CASSQDTGTSFYNEQFF. In DNA form, the CDR3 reads TGTGCCAGCAGCCAAGACACCGGGACTAGCTTCTACAATGAGCAGTTCTTC.

The chain combines TRBV5-6 with TRBJ2-3; TRBD1 is a possible D gene (5 bases). This CDR3 has 16 amino acids. V was shortened by 4 bases and J by 10 bases, with 25 bases between the two germline ends. The germline gives CDR1 SGHDT, CDR2 YYEEEE. Here the CDR3 reads CASSHLNQGPTVAQYF. CDR3 DNA: TGTGCCAGCAGCCACCTAAACCAGGGTCCCACAGTGGCGCAGTATTTT.

The chain has TRBV30 and TRBJ1-4; D remains ambiguous. This CDR3 comprises 12 residues. Germline CDR1 and CDR2: GTSNPN and SVGIG (reference sequence). V gave up 3 bases and J gave up 4 bases, with 6 bases separating them. The CDR3 protein is CAWRSVNEKLFF. CDR3 nucleotide sequence: TGTGCCTGGAGATCAGTTAATGAAAAACTGTTTTTT.

This sequence joins TRBV3-1 (or the pseudogene TRBV3-2) and TRBJ1-6; maybe TRBD1 (6 bases). The CDR3 is made up of 15 amino acids. Per the germline V gene, CDR1 is LGHDT and CDR2 is YNNKEL (reference sequence). V lost 7 bases and J 5 bases, leaving 15 bases between the germline ends. Here the CDR3 DNA reads TGTGCCAGCACCAGGGACACTCTAGATAATTCACCCCTCCACTTT. This sequence encodes CASTRDTLDNSPLHF.

The rearrangement joins TRBV9 to TRBJ1-2; 8 bases align to TRBD1. Germline CDR1 and CDR2: SGDLS and YYNGEE. V shed 3 bases, J shed 11 bases, and the junction held 9 bases outside the gene matches. CDR3 length: 13 residues. CDR3: CASSEGDRKDYTF. DNA for the CDR3: TGTGCCAGCAGCGAGGGGGACAGGAAAGATTACACCTTC.

The chain combines TRBV5-5 with TRBJ2-7, with 9 bases matching TRBD1. J lost 6 bases, V lost 4 bases, and 8 bases had no gene match. The CDR3 loop spans 14 amino acids. Per germline, CDR1 SGHKS and CDR2 YYEKEE (reference sequence). The CDR3 DNA sequence: TGTGCCAGCAGCCCACAGGGGGCCCTTTTCGAGCAGTACTTC. Translated, it gives CASSPQGALFEQYF.